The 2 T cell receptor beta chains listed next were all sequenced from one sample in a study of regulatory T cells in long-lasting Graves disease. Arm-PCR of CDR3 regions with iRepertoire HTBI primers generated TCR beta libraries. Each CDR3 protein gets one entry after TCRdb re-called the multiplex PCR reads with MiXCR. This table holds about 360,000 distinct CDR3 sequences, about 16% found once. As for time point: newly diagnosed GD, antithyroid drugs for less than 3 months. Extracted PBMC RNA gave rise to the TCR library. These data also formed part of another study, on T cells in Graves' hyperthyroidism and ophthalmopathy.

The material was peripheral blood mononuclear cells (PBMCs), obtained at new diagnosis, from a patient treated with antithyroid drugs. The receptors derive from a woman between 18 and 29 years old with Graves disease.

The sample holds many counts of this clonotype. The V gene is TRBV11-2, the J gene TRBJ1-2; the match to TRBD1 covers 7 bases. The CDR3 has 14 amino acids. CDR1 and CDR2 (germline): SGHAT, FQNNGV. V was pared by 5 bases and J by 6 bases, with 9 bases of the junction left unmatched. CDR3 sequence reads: CASSPNRGSDGYTF. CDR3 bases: TGTGCCAGCAGCCCCAACAGGGGAAGTGATGGCTACACCTTC.

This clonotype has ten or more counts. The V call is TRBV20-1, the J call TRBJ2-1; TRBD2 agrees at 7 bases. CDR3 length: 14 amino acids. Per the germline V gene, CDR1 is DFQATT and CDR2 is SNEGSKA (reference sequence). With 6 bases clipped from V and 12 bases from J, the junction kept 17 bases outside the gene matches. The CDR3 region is CSAQGWSSGSGQFF. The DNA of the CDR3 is TGCAGTGCCCAAGGTTGGAGTAGCGGGTCTGGGCAGTTCTTC.